This T cell receptor (beta chain) was recovered during a study of cytomegalovirus exposure and HLA in healthy donors. Method: immunoSEQ multiplex PCR; TCRdb's copy keeps in-frame clones and lacks some. Here the sample spans approximately 180,000 clones, approximately 86% being singletons. The CDR3 is made up of 11 amino acids. The ends were cut back, 4 bases at V and 5 bases at J, with 6 bases in the middle. Germline-derived CDR1 and CDR2 are SGHDT and YYEEEE. The chain combines TRBV5-6 with TRBJ2-5, with no clear D. The sequence derives from a man between 18 and 29 years old in good health and CMV-seropositive. Sequencing was carried out using PBMCs. The CDR3 spells CASSTQETQYF. The CDR3 DNA reads as TGTGCCAGCAGCACCCAGGAGACCCAGTACTTC.